A selection of T cell receptor beta chains follows, all from one sample in a study of shared clonotypes between healthy human individuals. Profiling relied on immunoSEQ multiplex PCR, and the TCRdb table lists in-frame clones only, not all of them. The sample lists around 600,000 clones; roughly 95% were seen once. The source material was naive CD8+ T cells sorted from blood. These receptors all stem from a woman aged 30 to 39 in good health. The CDR3 runs from the conserved cysteine through the conserved F or W. A D gene is named only where the DNA matches it firmly. Some rows mark clone size as missing; the rest say once, few, many or name a class of expanded clone.

d_call clone_size j_call cdr3_length v_call cdr3_nt cdr3_aa
. . TRBJ1-2 15 TRBV15 TGTGCCACCAGCAGGGGTGAGACGGCCTCCAGGGGCTACACCTTC CATSRGETASRGYTF
. . TRBJ1-2 15 TRBV21-1 TGTGCCAGCAGCCCCCGGGGGCCTCCTAGCTATGGCTACACCTTC CASSPRGPPSYGYTF
. . TRBJ2-7 17 TRBV19 TGTGCCAGTAGTATAGACCTCCAGGACCCCAGGATCCACGAGCAGTACTTC CASSIDLQDPRIHEQYF
. once TRBJ2-7 14 TRBV6-5 TGTGCCAGCAGGACGGGACCCAATTCCTACGAGCAGTACTTC CASRTGPNSYEQYF
. . TRBJ2-5 11 TRBV5-1 TGCGCCAGCAGCCAAGGGACGTGGCAGTACTTC CASSQGTWQYF
TRBD2 . TRBJ2-5 16 TRBV7-2 TGTGCCAGCACCTCCCCCAGCGGGAGGGGGCGAGAGACCCAGTACTTC CASTSPSGRGRETQYF
. . TRBJ1-4 14 TRBV9 TGTGCCAGCAGCCATGGAGGAACGAATGAAAAACTGTTTTTT CASSHGGTNEKLFF
TRBD2 . TRBJ2-3 15 TRBV9 TGTGCCAGCAGCTCACAGCGGGAAGGCACAGATACGCAGTATTTT CASSSQREGTDTQYF
. . TRBJ2-7 12 TRBV28 TGTGCCAGCAGTTTAGGATCCGACGAGCAGTACTTC CASSLGSDEQYF
TRBD2 . TRBJ2-3 16 TRBV9 TGTGCCAGCAGCGTAGGGACTAGCGCTAGCACAGATACGCAGTATTTT CASSVGTSASTDTQYF
TRBD1 . TRBJ1-3 14 TRBV29-1 TGCAGCGTCGCCGGGACAGAAGGAGGAAACACCATATATTTT CSVAGTEGGNTIYF
TRBD2 . TRBJ2-6 16 TRBV27 TGTGCCAGCAGTTCTGGGGGGGGCTCTGGGGCCAACGTCCTGACTTTC CASSSGGGSGANVLTF
. . TRBJ2-5 13 TRBV7-2 TGTGCCAGCAGCCCCCGGACCGTAGAGACCCAGTACTTC CASSPRTVETQYF
. . TRBJ2-7 14 TRBV5-4 TGTGCCAGCAGCCTCGGGGACTCTGCGGGAGAGCAGTACTTC CASSLGDSAGEQYF
. once TRBJ2-1 13 TRBV11-3 TGTGCCAGCAGCTTTTCCGGGCCTGGGGAGCAGTTCTTC CASSFSGPGEQFF